This T cell receptor beta chain stems from a study of OX40 agonist ivuxolimab in advanced cancers. Study information: Cohort: 75% to 90% men, mean age around 55, aged about 20 to 85. The study's findings and limits: There was clonal expansion of CD4+ and CD8+ blood T cells by week 6 at 0.1 to 3.0 mg/kg.

From germline, CDR1 is MNHEY and CDR2 SVGAGI. The CDR3 is 12 amino acids. The V end was cut by 6 bases, the J end by 6 bases, with 11 bases between. Assay: immunoSEQ multiplex PCR; the TCRdb copy retains only in-frame clones and omits some. The table lists roughly 91,000 clones, approximately 90% of them singletons, with 0.79% in the top ten. As concerns this clone: Its antigen is still unknown.

The sample was CD4+ or CD8+ T cells sorted from blood, taken in a trial of the OX40 agonist ivuxolimab. The chain has TRBV6-5 and TRBJ1-2; D gene unclear. The TCR was taken from an adult with an advanced solid tumor such as melanoma, head and neck, liver or kidney cancer. CDR3 DNA: TGTGCCAGCAGGGACTTTAGGGATGGCTACACCTTC. Translation gives CASRDFRDGYTF.